This TCR beta chain was found in a study of shared T cell receptors in the human thymus. The germline V gene has CDR1 SGHNT and CDR2 YYREEE (reference sequence). V was pared by 1 base and J by 4 bases, with 12 bases between. This CDR3 contains 15 residues. Data came from immunoSEQ multiplex PCR; TCRdb stores just in-frame clones and leaves some out. The sample records roughly 550,000 clones, roughly 74% being singletons. The same sample was also used in a study of human thymus T cells. As that report states: Thymus tissue for the work was resected from patients undergoing corrective heart surgery. Use of V and J genes seemed skewed within the thymic and blood repertoires. There were highly overlapping thymic repertoires among unrelated individuals, as related research reported.

The V gene is TRBV5-4, the J gene TRBJ2-1; D is undetermined. This TCR derives from a boy in the first two years of life with a congenital heart defect. Source material: thymocytes. CDR3 DNA sequence: TGTGCCAGCAGCTTGCCGTTCCCGACATACAATGAGCAGTTCTTC. It specifies CASSLPFPTYNEQFF.